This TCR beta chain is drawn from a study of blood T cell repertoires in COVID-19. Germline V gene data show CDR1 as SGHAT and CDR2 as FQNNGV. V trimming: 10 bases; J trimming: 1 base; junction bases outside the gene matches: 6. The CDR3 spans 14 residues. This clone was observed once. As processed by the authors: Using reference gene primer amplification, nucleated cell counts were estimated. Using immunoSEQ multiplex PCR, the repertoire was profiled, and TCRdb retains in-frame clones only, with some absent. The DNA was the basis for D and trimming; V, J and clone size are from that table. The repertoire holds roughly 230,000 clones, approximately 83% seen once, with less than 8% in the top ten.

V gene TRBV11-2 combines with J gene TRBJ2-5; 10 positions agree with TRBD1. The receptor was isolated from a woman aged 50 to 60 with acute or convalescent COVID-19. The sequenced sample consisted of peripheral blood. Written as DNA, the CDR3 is TGTGCCACTAAAGGACAGGGGGGCCAAGAGACCCAGTACTTC. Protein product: CATKGQGGQETQYF.